This TCR beta chain comes out of a study of lymphopenia after photon versus proton radiotherapy. TCRdb keeps only in-frame clones here, not all; method: immunoSEQ multiplex PCR. The table records approximately 17,000 clones, 80% to 90% of them present only once. Losses at the gene ends were 5 bases for V and 2 bases for J; bases not matched to a gene: 6. Germline values: CDR1 SGHDT, CDR2 YYEEEE. This CDR3 has 15 residues. The V call is TRBV5-6, the J call TRBJ1-2, with 10 bases fitting TRBD1. The material sequenced was peripheral blood, taken from a patient treated with proton-based radiotherapy. This clonotype was sampled from a woman aged 55-69 years with cholangiocarcinoma. Some clones in this sample may be carry-over from other donors' samples. The DNA of the CDR3 is TGTGCCAGCAGACCGTCGGGACAGGGGAACTATGGCTACACCTTC. Translation: CASRPSGQGNYGYTF.